The present entry profiles one T cell receptor (beta chain) with its context. Its antigen is not known. Germline lookup yields CDR1 SEHNR and CDR2 FQNEAQ (reference sequence). The V and J ends lost 1 base and 6 bases, in that order; junction bases with no gene match: 14. The CDR3 runs to 18 residues. Method: immunoSEQ multiplex PCR; TCRdb's copy keeps in-frame clones and lacks some. The profile shows more than 95,000 clones, around nine tenths of them singletons. The source of the sample is a study of T cell responses to AZD1222 COVID-19 vaccine. Study-wide points: Unmutated regions of variants are reportedly targeted by nearly half of spike-specific TCRs.

Sequenced here: peripheral blood, sampled on day 0 of AZD1222 vaccination. The gene calls are TRBV7-9 and TRBJ1-4; 7 bases agree with TRBD1. The clonotype originates from an adult in good health. The CDR3 loop reads CASSLVRTGSTLDEKLFF. Here the CDR3 DNA reads TGTGCCAGCAGCTTAGTCCGGACAGGCTCCACTCTTGATGAAAAACTGTTTTTT.